The next 17 T cell receptor beta chains were all read from a single sample in a study of somatic mutations in cytotoxic T cells in rheumatoid arthritis. Profiling relied on immunoSEQ multiplex PCR, and the TCRdb table lists in-frame clones only, not all of them. Of roughly 14,000 clones listed, around 74% are singletons. The sample taken for sequencing was CD8+ T cells sorted from blood. These receptors all stem from an adult with rheumatoid arthritis.

V usage is TRBV6-1 and J usage is TRBJ2-5; D is uncertain. The CDR3 has 13 amino acids. Germline V gives CDR1 MNHNS, CDR2 SASEGT. V dropped 6 bases and J dropped 5 bases, with 13 bases sitting between them. The CDR3 DNA sequence: TGTGCCAGCAGCGTGTTCCTCGGGGAGACCCAGTACTTC. Translating gives CASSVFLGETQYF.

There are a few counts of this clone. This chain links TRBV10-2 with TRBJ2-7; no clear D. Germline assignment: CDR1 WSHSY and CDR2 SAAADI. There are 14 residues in the CDR3. Trimming stripped 3 bases from V and 2 bases from J, with 11 bases between. CDR3 nucleotide sequence: TGCGCCAGCAGTGATAACGGGTACGCCTACGAGCAGTACGTC. This codes for CASSDNGYAYEQYV.

The V gene is TRBV29-1, the J gene TRBJ1-2; 9 positions agree with TRBD1. The germline V gene encodes CDR1 SQVTM and CDR2 ANQGSEA. CDR3 length: 13 residues. The V segment lost 6 bases and the J segment 7 bases; nucleotides outside the gene matches: 9. The CDR3 DNA sequence: TGCAGCGTCCTGGACAGGGGCGAACGTGGCTACACCTTC. It is translated as CSVLDRGERGYTF.

The chain employs TRBV21-1 and TRBJ2-5; whether TRBD2, the table's D call, matches the DNA was not checked. TRBV21-1 is a known pseudogene. CDR3 length: 13 amino acids. CDR3 sequence (DNA): TGTCCCTCGAACGGGGGAGTAGGAGAGACCCAGTACTTC. It yields the protein CPSNGGVGETQYF.

The V gene is TRBV27, the J gene TRBJ1-5; 8 bases line up with TRBD1. V lost 0 bases to trimming and J lost 7 bases; unmatched junction nucleotides: 11. Germline loops: CDR1 MNHEY, CDR2 SMNVEV (reference sequence). The CDR3 has 17 residues. The CDR3 is CASSLSNNPDRGQPQHF. CDR3 coding DNA: TGTGCCAGCAGTTTATCGAACAATCCTGACAGGGGCCAGCCCCAGCATTTT.

This sequence joins TRBV29-1 and TRBJ2-3, with a possible D match to TRBD2 (6 bases). Germline V gene lookup returns CDR1 SQVTM and CDR2 ANQGSEA. The CDR3 totals 15 residues. V was trimmed by 8 bases and J by 0 bases, leaving 18 bases between them. CDR3 residues: CSYVGDSQSTDTQYF. The CDR3 nucleotides are TGCAGCTACGTTGGGGACTCCCAGAGCACAGATACGCAGTATTTT.

V gene TRBV5-3 combines with J gene TRBJ2-1; no clear D gene. TRBV5-3 is classed as an ORF, of uncertain function. V was pared by 5 bases and J by 7 bases, with 10 bases between. The CDR3 extends over 12 amino acids. The DNA for the CDR3 is TGTGCCAGAAGAAGAGGCGAGAATGAGCAGTTCTTC. Encoded protein: CARRRGENEQFF.

The chain links TRBV28 to TRBJ1-6; D is ambiguous. The length of the CDR3 is 15 residues. CDR1 is MDHEN and CDR2 is SYDVKM in the germline V gene. Trimming took off 3 bases at V and 7 bases at J, with 13 bases between the two ends. CDR3: CASSLYRALNSPLHF. The CDR3 nucleotides read TGTGCCAGCAGTTTGTATCGGGCCCTGAATTCACCCCTCCACTTT.

V is TRBV5-1 and J is TRBJ2-1; TRBD2 matches at 11 bases. The CDR3 is made up of 16 amino acids. CDR1 SGHRS and CDR2 YFSETQ come from the germline V gene. Trimming cost V 2 bases and J 2 bases; bases outside gene matches: 3. CDR3 protein: CASSFTSGGAYNEQFF. The CDR3 DNA reads as TGCGCCAGCAGCTTCACTAGCGGGGGCGCCTACAATGAGCAGTTCTTC. Based on the CDR3 plus reference TRBV5-1 and TRBJ2-1, the full variable domain is KAGVTQTPRYLIKTRGQQVTLSCSPISGHRSVSWYQQTPGQGLQFLFEYFSETQRNKGNFPGRFSGRQFSNSRSEMNVSTLELGDSALYLCASSFTSGGAYNEQFFGPGTRLTVL.

This rearrangement joins TRBV7-6 to TRBJ1-5, with a tentative D call TRBD1 (6 bases). Germline CDR1 SGHVS, CDR2 FNYEAQ. This CDR3 has 15 amino acids. V lost 2 bases and J lost 6, with 14 bases in between. CDR3 DNA: TGTGCCAGCAGCTTATCTGGGGGCCTATCTCAGCCCCAGCATTTT. It is translated as CASSLSGGLSQPQHF.

This clone came up once. This sequence joins TRBV2 and TRBJ2-1, with a weak D call TRBD2 (6 bases). This CDR3 spans 10 amino acids. V lost 7 bases, J lost 9 bases, and 7 bases lay in between. CDR1 and CDR2 from the germline V gene are SNHLY and FYNNEI. DNA of the CDR3: TGTGCCAGCATGGGGGGTGAGCAGTTCTTC. Translating it yields CASMGGEQFF.

The V call is TRBV11-2, the J call TRBJ1-4, with 9 bases lining up with TRBD1. The CDR3 contains 16 residues. Looked up from germline, CDR1 is SGHAT and CDR2 is FQNNGV. V lost 5 bases and J lost 4; bases outside the gene matches: 8. The CDR3 nucleotides read TGTGCCAGCAGCCGCGGAGAGGGACAGGGTAATGAAAAACTGTTTTTT. It yields the protein CASSRGEGQGNEKLFF.

This clone was found a few times. V and J are TRBV4-1 and TRBJ1-1; 10 nucleotides line up with TRBD1. Per the germline V gene, CDR1 is MGHRA and CDR2 is YSYEKL. With V trimmed by 7 bases and J by 7 bases, 9 bases remained unmatched. There are 14 residues in the CDR3. The CDR3 is CASNPGQGFGEAFF. CDR3 DNA: TGCGCCAGCAACCCGGGACAGGGGTTCGGTGAAGCTTTCTTT.

J is TRBJ1-1 and V is TRBV10-3, with 10 bases aligning to TRBD1. The length of the CDR3 is 13 residues. Germline trimming cut 10 bases from V and 5 bases from J; bases unmatched to any gene: 7. CDR1 and CDR2 (germline): ENHRY, SYGVKD. CDR3 in DNA: TGTGCCACCGTTGGACAGGGGGAAACTGAAGCTTTCTTT. Its translation is CATVGQGETEAFF.

V usage is TRBV5-1 and J usage is TRBJ1-1; 7 bases map to TRBD1. Germline V gene sequence: CDR1 SGHRS, CDR2 YFSETQ. Trimming cost V 2 bases and J 3 bases; bases outside gene matches: 4. The CDR3 sequence is 14 residues long. CDR3 region: CASSFDRVDTEAFF. As DNA, the CDR3 is TGCGCCAGCAGCTTCGACAGGGTGGACACTGAAGCTTTCTTT.

This clone was seen a few times. The chain joins TRBV19 to TRBJ2-6; D is unclear. In germline, CDR1 is LNHDA, CDR2 SQIVND (reference sequence). The germline V and J ends were trimmed by 7 bases and 0 bases, with 16 bases remaining between them. The CDR3 is 17 amino acids. Here the CDR3 reads CASNKRPLGSGANVLTF. CDR3 bases: TGTGCCAGTAACAAGCGTCCTCTCGGCTCTGGGGCCAACGTCCTGACTTTC.

The chain uses TRBV2 and TRBJ2-4; 12 bases align to TRBD1. The J segment lost 1 base and the V segment lost 6 bases, leaving 7 bases of the junction unmatched. The germline CDR1 and CDR2 sequences are SNHLY and FYNNEI. The CDR3 runs to 17 residues. The DNA for the CDR3 is TGTGCCAGCAGGGGGGACAGGGGGCTAGAGGCCAAAAACATTCAGTACTTC. Encoded protein: CASRGDRGLEAKNIQYF.